Below are 9 T cell receptor beta chains sequenced from a single sample in a study of blood T cell repertoires in COVID-19. The method was immunoSEQ multiplex PCR; TCRdb's version includes in-frame clones alone and lacks a portion of them. This table has fewer than 350,000 clones, about 91% appearing once. Specimen: peripheral blood. These receptors were obtained from a man between 25 and 39 years old with COVID-19, enrolled during active disease.

This clone has just one count. V is TRBV7-8 and J is TRBJ2-7, with 12 bases aligning to TRBD2. The V gene's germline CDR1 is SGHVS and CDR2 FQNEAQ. This CDR3 contains 15 residues. The J segment lost 5 bases and the V segment lost 5 bases, leaving 7 bases of the junction unmatched. The CDR3 spells CASSLGLAGRNEQYF. In DNA form, the CDR3 reads TGTGCCAGCAGCCTCGGACTAGCGGGAAGGAACGAGCAGTACTTC.

The genes are TRBV7-9 and TRBJ1-6; the D gene is possibly TRBD1 (5 bases). The V and J ends lost 0 bases and 7 bases respectively, with 7 bases between them. This CDR3 spans 14 amino acids. Per germline, CDR1 SEHNR and CDR2 FQNEAQ (reference sequence). CDR3: CASSLAGANSPLHF. In DNA, the CDR3 is TGTGCCAGCAGCTTAGCAGGGGCCAATTCACCCCTCCACTTT.

This clone was seen a few times. The chain employs TRBV25-1 and TRBJ1-2; a weak D match, TRBD1 (5 bases). The CDR3 is 13 residues long. Germline-derived CDR1 and CDR2 are MGHDK and SYGVNS. Trimming pared 4 bases from V and 6 bases from J, leaving 12 bases between. The CDR3 loop is CASSAAGWNGYTF. The CDR3 DNA sequence: TGTGCCAGCAGTGCAGCAGGGTGGAATGGCTACACCTTC.

This chain links TRBV11-2 with TRBJ1-6, with TRBD1 matching over 9 bases. V dropped 5 bases and J dropped 0; count of bases not matched to a gene: 8. Germline V gene sequence: CDR1 SGHAT, CDR2 FQNNGV. This CDR3 spans 18 amino acids. CDR3 sequence: CASSRTGAGGSYNSPLHF. CDR3 bases: TGTGCCAGCAGCCGGACAGGGGCCGGGGGCTCCTATAATTCACCCCTCCACTTT.

The J gene is TRBJ2-7, the V gene TRBV4-1, with 12 bases lining up with TRBD2. The CDR3 totals 18 residues. Trimming removed 2 bases from V and 6 bases from J; junction bases left unmatched: 14. CDR1 and CDR2 (germline): MGHRA, YSYEKL. The CDR3, as DNA: TGCGCCAGCAGCCAATTAGCAGGACTAGCGGGACCACTGGCCGAGCAGTACTTC. Its translation: CASSQLAGLAGPLAEQYF.

J is TRBJ1-2 and V is TRBV9; D call uncertain. Looked up from germline, CDR1 is SGDLS and CDR2 is YYNGEE. The V gene lost 0 bases and the J gene lost 7 bases, with 10 bases spanning the gap. CDR3 length equals 13 residues. CDR3 DNA sequence: TGTGCCAGCAGCGTAGTGCCGGAGAGTGGCTACACCTTC. Its protein is CASSVVPESGYTF.

This rearrangement joins TRBV5-6 to TRBJ1-2, with TRBD1 matching over 9 bases. The CDR3 loop spans 14 amino acids. Germline V lookup: CDR1 SGHDT, CDR2 YYEEEE. V dropped 4 bases and J dropped 4; count of bases not matched to a gene: 5. CDR3 DNA: TGTGCCAGCAGCCCCTTACAGGGGGCCTATGGCTACACCTTC. Translated: CASSPLQGAYGYTF.

This clone was seen a few times. The rearrangement joins TRBV6-1 to TRBJ1-2, with unresolved D. Trimming shortened V by 0 bases and J by 1 base, and 12 bases separated the two germline ends. The germline gives CDR1 MNHNS, CDR2 SASEGT. This CDR3 has 16 amino acids. In DNA, the CDR3 is TGTGCCAGCAGTGAAGCTTCCGGGTGGCGTAACTATGGCTACACCTTC. It yields the protein CASSEASGWRNYGYTF.

This chain connects TRBV2 to TRBJ2-1, with TRBD2 matching over 10 bases. The CDR3 sequence is 16 residues long. J lost 12 bases, V lost 4 bases, and 15 bases had no gene match. CDR1 is SNHLY, CDR2 FYNNEI, per germline. The CDR3 DNA reads TGTGCCAGCAGTGTTTCGGCTAGCGGGAGTCCGCGTCGGCAGTTCTTC. Its protein is CASSVSASGSPRRQFF.